This TCR beta chain was retrieved from a study of brain T cells in children with intractable seizures. As to this clone: Its specificity is unknown.

Sequencing was performed with immunoSEQ multiplex PCR; in TCRdb, only in-frame clones are kept and a portion is missing. There are 80,000 or so clones in the sample; approximately 94% occur only once, and roughly 1.4% lies in the top ten. The germline V gene encodes CDR1 SGHNT and CDR2 YENEEA. V was pared by 8 bases and J by 5 bases, with 2 bases of the junction left unmatched. This CDR3 spans 11 amino acids. Sequencing was limited to surgery cases with top T cell transcript signatures in brain tissue. Pre-surgery treatment included at least one anti-epileptic drug. Study-level results: Clones missing pre-surgery may reflect undersampling of that blood sample.

The chain is built from TRBV11-3 and TRBJ1-2; 7 nucleotides line up with TRBD1. The receptor was isolated from a boy in the first two years of life with tuberous sclerosis and intractable seizures. The sequencing here drew on peripheral blood, taken at surgery. The CDR3, as DNA: TGTGCCAGCTCAGGGGGGTATGGCTACACCTTC. Its protein product is CASSGGYGYTF.